The 6 T cell receptor beta chains in this list originate from one sample, sequenced in a study of graft-versus-host responses after intestinal transplantation. Sequencing was performed with immunoSEQ multiplex PCR; in TCRdb, only in-frame clones are kept and a portion is missing. The repertoire holds around 55,000 clones, with more than 80% as singletons. Their antigens remain unidentified. The sample in question was unstimulated CD4+ T cells sorted from spleen or lymph node cells, obtained before transplant. These receptors originate from a human donor who was the organ donor for an intestinal transplant.

The V and J genes are TRBV30 and TRBJ2-7; TRBD1 matches 11 bases. The length of the CDR3 is 13 residues. The germline V gene has CDR1 GTSNPN and CDR2 SVGIG (reference sequence). The J segment lost 6 bases and the V segment lost 7 bases, leaving 8 bases of the junction unmatched. In DNA, the CDR3 is TGTGCCTCGTGGACAGGGGGCCTCCTCGAGCAGTACTTC. Its protein product is CASWTGGLLEQYF.

The chain employs TRBV7-9 and TRBJ1-1; 11 bases line up with TRBD1. V lost 5 bases to trimming and J lost 5 bases; unmatched junction nucleotides: 4. The CDR3 covers 14 residues. Looked up from germline, CDR1 is SEHNR and CDR2 is FQNEAQ (reference sequence). The CDR3 loop reads CASSPGTGGTEAFF. DNA of the CDR3: TGTGCCAGCAGCCCCGGGACAGGGGGAACTGAAGCTTTCTTT. The full variable domain, with the rest looked up from reference TRBV7-9 and TRBJ1-1, is DTGVSQNPRHKITKRGQNVTFRCDPISEHNRLYWYRQTLGQGPEFLTYFQNEAQLEKSRLLSDRFSAERPKGSFSTLEIQRTEQGDSAMYLCASSPGTGGTEAFFGQGTRLTVV.

Here the CDR3 reads CASSIDLMNTEAFF. The CDR3 bases are TGTGCCAGTAGTATAGACCTTATGAACACTGAAGCTTTCTTT. This chain links TRBV19 with TRBJ1-1; D ambiguous. V was shortened by 0 bases and J by 0 bases, with 5 bases between the two germline ends. From germline, CDR1 is LNHDA and CDR2 SQIVND (reference sequence). CDR3 length: 14 residues.

This clone was recorded a few times. V is TRBV14 and J is TRBJ2-3; D might be TRBD2 (6 bases). In germline, CDR1 is SGHDN, CDR2 FVKESK. CDR3 length: 15 amino acids. Trimming left V 2 bases short and J 1 base short, with 10 bases between. CDR3 sequence: CASSQLSGGTDTQYF. The DNA for the CDR3 is TGTGCCAGCAGCCAACTCTCGGGGGGCACAGATACGCAGTATTTT.

The chain combines TRBV28 with TRBJ2-7, with 7 bases lining up with TRBD2. The germline V gene encodes CDR1 MDHEN and CDR2 SYDVKM. This CDR3 has 15 amino acids. V lost 4 bases and J lost 0; bases outside the gene matches: 6. Here the CDR3 DNA reads TGTGCCAGCAGTTCAGCGGGACTCGTCTCCTACGAGCAGTACTTC. Its translation: CASSSAGLVSYEQYF.

The chain carries TRBV29-1 and TRBJ2-5; 8 nucleotides match TRBD1. Germline V CDR1 and CDR2: SQVTM, ANQGSEA. The CDR3 is made up of 13 amino acids. With V trimmed by 7 bases and J by 7 bases, 11 bases remained unmatched. CDR3 nucleotide sequence: TGCAGCGCTATTGGGGACAGGAGAGCGACCCAGTACTTC. Translating it yields CSAIGDRRATQYF.